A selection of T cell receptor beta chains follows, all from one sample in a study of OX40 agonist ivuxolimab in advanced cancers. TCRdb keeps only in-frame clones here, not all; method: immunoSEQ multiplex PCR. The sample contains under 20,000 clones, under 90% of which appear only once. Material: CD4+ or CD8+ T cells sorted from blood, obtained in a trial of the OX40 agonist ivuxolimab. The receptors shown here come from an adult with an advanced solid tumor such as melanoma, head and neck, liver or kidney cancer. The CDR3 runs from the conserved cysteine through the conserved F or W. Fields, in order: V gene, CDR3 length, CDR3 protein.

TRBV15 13 CATSLDRAYEQYF
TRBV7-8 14 CASSLQTSGYEQYF
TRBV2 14 CASRPGQGNTEAFF
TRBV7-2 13 CASIGTKENTIYF
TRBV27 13 CASSDTFTGELFF
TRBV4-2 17 CASSQELLAGLVGELFF
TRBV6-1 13 CASSWTGPNEQFF
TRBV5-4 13 CASRRVWNTEAFF
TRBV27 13 CASSLIRVDTQYF
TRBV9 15 CASSVAVQMNTEAFF
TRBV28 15 CASSLSPGTYSPLHF
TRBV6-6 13 CASKATVGTEAFF
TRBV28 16 CASSPPEGVAKNIQYF
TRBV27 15 CASSFWGAGGSPLHF
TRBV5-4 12 CASSPAGTEAFF
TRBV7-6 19 CASSFEMPRGPSTNEKLFF
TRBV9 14 CASNPSGGNNEQFF
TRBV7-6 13 CASSFFDTGELFF
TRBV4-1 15 CASSQGAGSNQPQHF
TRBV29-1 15 CSVNGGDGPSYEQYF
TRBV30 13 CAWSGLRGYEQYF
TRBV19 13 CASSMQGPKPQHF
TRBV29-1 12 CSVSDGSYEQYF
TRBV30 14 CAWSVGAGNTEAFF
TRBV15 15 CATSTWDSMNTEAFF
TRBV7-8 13 CASSLVGRPEAFF
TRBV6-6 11 CASRSQNIQYF
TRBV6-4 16 CASSDYTSGSYNEQFF
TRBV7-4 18 CASTPLPPTSDKPYEQYF
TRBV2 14 CASSRTGGNQPQHF
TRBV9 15 CASSVDPGANYGYTF
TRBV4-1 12 CASRNRGQEAFF
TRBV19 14 CASSGVSGGNEQFF